This T cell receptor (beta chain) was obtained from a study of cytomegalovirus exposure and HLA in healthy donors. The V gene end was trimmed by 5 bases and the J gene end by 7 bases; junction bases not matched to a gene: 8. The CDR3 runs to 15 residues. The V gene's germline CDR1 is LNHDA and CDR2 SQIVND (reference sequence). A multiplex PCR was run with 60 Vbeta primers and 13 Jbeta primers. The protocol was immunoSEQ multiplex PCR, while the TCRdb copy is restricted to in-frame clones and leaves out a portion. This table has roughly 99,000 clones, 75% to 85% appearing once. General observations from the study: The number of N-insertions in an Asian-associated ancestry cluster was reportedly below the 666-donor mean in a later analysis. Most CMV-associated TCR beta chains appeared HLA-restricted in a later analysis. Accurate prediction of most subjects' HLA-A and HLA-B alleles from TCR beta sequences was reported.

As regards this clone: Its antigen remains unidentified.

What was sequenced was PBMCs. This chain joins TRBV19 and TRBJ1-2; 12 bases align to TRBD1. This receptor was taken from a male donor in good health and CMV-seropositive. CDR3 DNA: TGTGCCAGTAGTCGAGGGGACAGGGGGCAAGGTGGCTACACCTTC. It is translated as CASSRGDRGQGGYTF.